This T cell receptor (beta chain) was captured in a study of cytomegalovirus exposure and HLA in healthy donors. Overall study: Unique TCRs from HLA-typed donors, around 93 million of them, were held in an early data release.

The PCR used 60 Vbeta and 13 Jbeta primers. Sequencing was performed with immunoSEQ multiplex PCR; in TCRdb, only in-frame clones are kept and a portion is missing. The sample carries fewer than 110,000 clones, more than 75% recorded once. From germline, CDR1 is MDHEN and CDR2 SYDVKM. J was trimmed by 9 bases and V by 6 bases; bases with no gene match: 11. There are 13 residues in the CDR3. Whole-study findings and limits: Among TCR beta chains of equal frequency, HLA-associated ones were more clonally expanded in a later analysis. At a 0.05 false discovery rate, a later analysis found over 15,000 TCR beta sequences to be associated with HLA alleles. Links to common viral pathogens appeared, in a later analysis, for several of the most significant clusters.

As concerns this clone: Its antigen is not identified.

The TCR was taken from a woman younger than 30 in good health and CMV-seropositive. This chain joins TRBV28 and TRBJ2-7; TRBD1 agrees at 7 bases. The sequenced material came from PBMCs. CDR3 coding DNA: TGTGCCAGCAGCCAAAACAGGGGATTGGGGCAGTACTTC. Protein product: CASSQNRGLGQYF.